The 11 T cell receptor beta chains below all came from one sample that was sequenced in a study of Ad26.COV2.S vaccination and SARS-CoV-2 variants. Some clones are missing from TCRdb's copy, which holds only in-frame ones; the method was immunoSEQ multiplex PCR. The sample gives just over 350,000 clones, about 92% of which show up once; 3% to 5% is in the top ten. The sample consisted of peripheral blood, taken after recovery from COVID-19. These receptors were taken from a human donor who had recovered from COVID-19.

V usage is TRBV3-1 (or the pseudogene TRBV3-2) and J usage is TRBJ1-3; no clear D gene. CDR1 and CDR2 from the germline V gene are LGHDT and YNNKEL (reference sequence). Trimming took 0 bases from V and 8 from J, leaving 14 bases between them. The CDR3 has 15 amino acids. CDR3 in DNA: TGTGCCAGCAGCCAAGATCCGGCAGGTCCGGACACCATATATTTT. It encodes CASSQDPAGPDTIYF.

This rearrangement joins TRBV4-1 to TRBJ2-5, with unresolved D. The V gene lost 2 bases and the J gene lost 5 bases, with 21 bases spanning the gap. This CDR3 has 17 residues. In germline, CDR1 is MGHRA, CDR2 YSYEKL. CDR3 sequence reads: CASSQTRVRDHLETQYF. Here the CDR3 DNA reads TGCGCCAGCAGCCAAACCCGTGTTAGAGACCACCTCGAGACCCAGTACTTC.

This clone has a single count. This CDR3 reads CASSLSGNIEAFF. CDR3 coding DNA: TGCGCCAGCAGCTTATCAGGGAATATTGAAGCTTTCTTT. The chain joins TRBV5-1 to TRBJ1-1, with D possibly being TRBD1 (5 bases). Per the germline V gene, CDR1 is SGHRS and CDR2 is YFSETQ. Trimming took off 2 bases at V and 7 bases at J, with 12 bases between the two ends. The CDR3 covers 13 residues.

The rearrangement links TRBV3-1 (or the pseudogene TRBV3-2) to TRBJ2-7; D perhaps matches TRBD2 (5 bases). Germline lookup yields CDR1 LGHDT and CDR2 YNNKEL (reference sequence). The length of the CDR3 is 15 residues. V shed 3 bases and J shed 2 bases, with 14 bases lying between them. The CDR3 region is CASSQHTGLTYEQYF. DNA for the CDR3: TGTGCCAGCAGCCAGCACACCGGACTGACCTACGAGCAGTACTTC.

The V gene is TRBV19, the J gene TRBJ2-1; TRBD1 or TRBD2 may be the D gene (5 bases each). The CDR3 spans 14 residues. Trimming left V 5 bases short and J 8 bases short, with 16 bases between. Germline loops: CDR1 LNHDA, CDR2 SQIVND (reference sequence). CDR3 DNA: TGTGCCAGTAGTTCCGGGACCACGCTGTATGAGCAGTTCTTC. This gives the protein CASSSGTTLYEQFF.

This clone was detected once. The chain combines TRBV7-2 with TRBJ1-1, with no clear D. V was cut by 1 base and J by 1 base, with 10 bases left in between. Per the germline V gene, CDR1 is SGHTA and CDR2 is FQGNSA. The CDR3 runs to 15 residues. The CDR3, as DNA: TGTGCCAGCAGCTTAGGGTTGCTTAGGAACACTGAAGCTTTCTTT. Its protein is CASSLGLLRNTEAFF.

The rearrangement links TRBV27 to TRBJ2-1; possible D gene TRBD2, 6 bases. CDR1 and CDR2 (germline): MNHEY, SMNVEV (reference sequence). The germline V and J ends were trimmed by 1 base and 6 bases, with 16 bases remaining between them. The CDR3 runs to 16 residues. CDR3 region: CASSLFIGGGPNEQFF. The CDR3 DNA follows: TGTGCCAGCAGTTTATTTATCGGGGGAGGTCCCAATGAGCAGTTCTTC.

The V and J genes are TRBV5-6 and TRBJ1-6, with D perhaps matching TRBD1 (6 bases). Trimming took off 3 bases at V and 4 bases at J, with 8 bases between the two ends. CDR1 SGHDT and CDR2 YYEEEE come from the germline V gene. This CDR3 region has 14 residues. CDR3 sequence reads: CASSSRGYNSPLHF. Here the CDR3 DNA reads TGTGCCAGCAGCTCCAGGGGTTATAATTCACCCCTCCACTTT.

The chain joins TRBV5-1 to TRBJ2-1; D tentatively fits TRBD1 or TRBD2 (5 bases each). The V and J ends lost 4 bases and 0 bases respectively, with 11 bases between them. Germline CDR1 reads SGHRS; CDR2 reads YFSETQ. This CDR3 region has 15 residues. CDR3: CASSGTGASYNEQFF. In DNA form, the CDR3 reads TGCGCCAGCAGCGGAACCGGGGCCTCCTACAATGAGCAGTTCTTC. Using reference TRBV5-1 and TRBJ2-1 for the parts outside the CDR3, the full variable domain is KAGVTQTPRYLIKTRGQQVTLSCSPISGHRSVSWYQQTPGQGLQFLFEYFSETQRNKGNFPGRFSGRQFSNSRSEMNVSTLELGDSALYLCASSGTGASYNEQFFGPGTRLTVL.

The chain has TRBV9 and TRBJ1-2; possibly TRBD1 for D (5 bases). The ends were cut back, 1 base at V and 1 base at J, with 17 bases in the middle. The CDR3 runs to 17 residues. Per the germline V gene, CDR1 is SGDLS and CDR2 is YYNGEE. The CDR3 protein is CASSVKGQGVDNYGYTF. The CDR3 DNA follows: TGTGCCAGCAGCGTAAAGGGCCAGGGCGTGGATAACTATGGCTACACCTTC.

V and J are TRBV2 and TRBJ1-6; no reliable D call. This CDR3 is built from 16 residues. V lost 3 bases, J lost 0 bases, and 9 bases lay in between. Germline V CDR1 and CDR2: SNHLY, FYNNEI. CDR3 protein: CASSEGRSSYNSPLHF. In DNA form, the CDR3 reads TGTGCCAGCAGTGAGGGCAGGAGCTCCTATAATTCACCCCTCCACTTT.